The 27 T cell receptor beta chains listed next were all sequenced from one sample in a study of CD8+ T cells in alopecia areata. RNA was isolated and reverse transcribed to cDNA, the sequencing template. Some clones are missing from TCRdb's copy, which holds only in-frame ones; the method was immunoSEQ multiplex PCR. The sample consists of about 130,000 clones, over 50% of them appearing once. The sample in question was CD4+ T cells sorted from blood, obtained at week 0. These receptors originate from a human donor with alopecia areata.

The gene calls are TRBV5-4 and TRBJ1-4; 7 nucleotides line up with TRBD1. The CDR3 loop spans 15 amino acids. Germline V gene data show CDR1 as SGHNT and CDR2 as YYREEE (reference sequence). V gave up 7 bases and J gave up 11 bases; unmatched junction bases: 17. The CDR3 protein is CASFPQGSTLDKLFF. The CDR3 DNA follows: TGTGCCAGCTTTCCACAGGGGTCAACGTTGGATAAACTGTTTTTT.

The chain employs TRBV7-2 and TRBJ2-3; D unclear. The V and J ends lost 5 bases and 2 bases respectively, with 17 bases between them. Germline lookup yields CDR1 SGHTA and CDR2 FQGNSA. The CDR3 contains 16 residues. This CDR3 is CASSPQVGGYTDTQYF. Here the CDR3 DNA reads TGTGCCAGCAGCCCCCAGGTCGGCGGCTACACAGATACGCAGTATTTT.

This clone was seen a few times. The chain couples TRBV15 to TRBJ2-4; a weak D match, TRBD1 (6 bases). The V end lost 1 base, the J end lost 8 bases, and 21 bases lay between the germline ends. This CDR3 region has 17 residues. Per germline, CDR1 LNHNV and CDR2 YYDKDF (reference sequence). CDR3 coding DNA: TGTGCCACCAGCAGAGTTCAGGGGCCGGCCTCAAGGGACATTCAGTACTTC. Residues: CATSRVQGPASRDIQYF.

The chain employs TRBV10-3 and TRBJ2-3, with unresolved D. Trimming shortened V by 4 bases and J by 4 bases, and 3 bases separated the two germline ends. CDR1 and CDR2 from the germline V gene are ENHRY and SYGVKD. The CDR3 sequence is 11 residues long. CDR3 sequence reads: CAISVADTQYF. CDR3 in DNA: TGTGCCATCAGTGTAGCAGATACGCAGTATTTT.

The chain combines TRBV21-1 with TRBJ2-1; the table's D call of TRBD2 was not tested on the DNA. TRBV21-1 is described as a pseudogene. This CDR3 has 16 amino acids. The CDR3 bases are TGTGCCAGCAGCAAAGGTCGCGGGAGGGCCTGGGGTGAGCAGTTCTTC. Translation: CASSKGRGRAWGEQFF.

The chain couples TRBV7-2 to TRBJ2-5; D tentatively fits TRBD1 or TRBD2 (6 bases each). CDR3 length: 13 amino acids. V lost 1 base and J 7 bases, leaving 10 bases between the germline ends. CDR1 is SGHTA, CDR2 FQGNSA, per germline. CDR3 protein: CASSLGQEGTQYF. In DNA form, the CDR3 reads TGTGCCAGCAGCTTAGGACAGGAGGGGACCCAGTACTTC.

The chain joins TRBV2 to TRBJ2-2, with D maybe TRBD2 (6 bases). The germline CDR1 and CDR2 sequences are SNHLY and FYNNEI. The CDR3 spans 19 residues. V lost 0 bases and J 4 bases, leaving 21 bases between the germline ends. The chain's CDR3 is CASSEALRWRELGTGELFF. As DNA, the CDR3 is TGTGCCAGCAGTGAAGCGCTTCGTTGGAGGGAGTTAGGCACCGGGGAGCTGTTTTTT.

The V call is TRBV2, the J call TRBJ2-5, with D tentatively TRBD1 (5 bases). The CDR3 runs to 14 residues. The V end lost 6 bases, the J end lost 1 base, and 12 bases lay between the germline ends. The germline V gene encodes CDR1 SNHLY and CDR2 FYNNEI. DNA of the CDR3: TGTGCCAGCAGCGCCTCGACAGCCCAAGAGACCCAGTACTTC. Protein sequence: CASSASTAQETQYF.

The V gene is TRBV5-1, the J gene TRBJ1-1; 9 bases are a match to TRBD1. There are 17 residues in the CDR3. With V trimmed by 4 bases and J by 3 bases, 13 bases remained unmatched. Per germline, CDR1 SGHRS and CDR2 YFSETQ. The CDR3 reads CASSPLLQGAQDTEAFF. CDR3 DNA: TGCGCCAGCAGCCCGCTCCTACAGGGGGCGCAGGACACTGAAGCTTTCTTT.

The V and J genes are TRBV9 and TRBJ2-1; TRBD2 aligns across 10 bases. The V gene's germline CDR1 is SGDLS and CDR2 YYNGEE. This CDR3 comprises 18 residues. J was trimmed by 8 bases and V by 0 bases; bases with no gene match: 14. The CDR3 region has the DNA TGTGCCAGCAGCGTAGGCCCAAGGAGCGGGGGGGCCTTGGATGAGCAGTTCTTC. Encoded protein: CASSVGPRSGGALDEQFF.

The rearrangement joins TRBV4-1 to TRBJ2-5, with TRBD1 identical over 8 bases. J gave up 1 base and V 2 bases, and 3 bases lay outside the gene matches. The CDR3 extends over 15 amino acids. In germline, CDR1 is MGHRA, CDR2 YSYEKL. In DNA form, the CDR3 reads TGCGCCAGCAGCCAAAGAACAGGGGGCCAAGAGACCCAGTACTTC. Translation gives CASSQRTGGQETQYF.

The J gene is TRBJ2-3, the V gene TRBV4-1, with D possibly being TRBD2 (6 bases). The CDR3 sequence is 16 residues long. CDR1 is MGHRA, CDR2 YSYEKL, per germline. V was trimmed by 1 base and J by 6 bases, leaving 17 bases between them. This chain's CDR3 is CASSQAGSGERDTQYF. The CDR3 DNA is TGCGCCAGCAGCCAAGCCGGGAGCGGAGAAAGGGATACGCAGTATTTT.

V usage is TRBV4-3 and J usage is TRBJ2-1, with 10 bases matching TRBD2. V gave up 1 base and J gave up 6 bases; unmatched junction bases: 6. The germline CDR1 and CDR2 sequences are LGHNA and YSLEER. The CDR3 runs to 16 residues. The chain's CDR3 is CASSQALAGGSNEQFF. The CDR3 DNA sequence: TGCGCCAGCAGCCAAGCCTTAGCGGGAGGAAGCAATGAGCAGTTCTTC.

V gene TRBV2 combines with J gene TRBJ1-5, with D perhaps TRBD1 (5 bases). V was cut by 3 bases and J by 5 bases, with 8 bases left in between. Germline CDR1 is SNHLY and CDR2 is FYNNEI. The CDR3 is 13 amino acids. The CDR3 sequence is CASSDRVDQPQHF. The CDR3 DNA sequence: TGTGCCAGCAGTGACAGGGTTGATCAGCCCCAGCATTTT.

The sample holds a few counts of this clone. A junction end diverges from the germline sequence, so it may reflect a read error. This chain links TRBV10-3 with TRBJ2-2; unclear D gene. Per the germline V gene, CDR1 is ENHRY and CDR2 is SYGVKD. This CDR3 has 15 amino acids. The CDR3 sequence is CASSYSWGTTGELFF. Here the CDR3 DNA reads TGTGCCAGCAGTTACTCTTGGGGAACTACCGGGGAGCTGTTTTTT.

The table lists this clone with a few counts. This chain links TRBV5-1 with TRBJ2-1; 9 bases align to TRBD2. This CDR3 comprises 15 residues. The ends lost 2 bases at V and 3 bases at J; junction bases unmatched: 3. Germline-derived CDR1 and CDR2 are SGHRS and YFSETQ. CDR3 in DNA: TGCGCCAGCAGCTTCGGGACTAGCCTCTACAATGAGCAGTTCTTC. It yields the protein CASSFGTSLYNEQFF.

V and J are TRBV4-3 and TRBJ2-2, with 9 bases that match TRBD1. Germline-derived CDR1 and CDR2 are LGHNA and YSLEER. J was trimmed by 5 bases and V by 0 bases; bases with no gene match: 10. The length of the CDR3 is 18 residues. The CDR3 coding sequence is TGCGCCAGCAGCCAAGATTTGGGACCGGGACAGGGAACCGGGGAGCTGTTTTTT. Translated, it gives CASSQDLGPGQGTGELFF.

The J gene is TRBJ2-2, the V gene TRBV29-1, with D perhaps given as TRBD1 or TRBD2 (6 bases each). This CDR3 is 14 amino acids long. Germline V gene lookup returns CDR1 SQVTM and CDR2 ANQGSEA. The V and J ends lost 4 bases and 6 bases respectively, with 15 bases between them. CDR3: CSVGYRDSSGELFF. The CDR3 DNA is TGCAGCGTTGGTTACAGGGACTCCTCCGGGGAGCTGTTTTTT.

The J gene is TRBJ2-2, the V gene TRBV5-4, with D possibly matching TRBD2 (5 bases). The V and J ends lost 2 bases and 1 base respectively, with 6 bases between them. This CDR3 region has 14 residues. CDR1 and CDR2 (germline): SGHNT, YYREEE (reference sequence). CDR3 DNA sequence: TGTGCCAGCAGCTTCAGCGGGAACACCGGGGAGCTGTTTTTT. It codes for CASSFSGNTGELFF. Full variable domain (rest looked up from reference TRBV5-4 and TRBJ2-2): ETGVTQSPTHLIKTRGQQVTLRCSSQSGHNTVSWYQQALGQGPQFIFQYYREEENGRGNFPPRFSGLQFPNYSSELNVNALELDDSALYLCASSFSGNTGELFFGEGSRLTVL.

This clone was detected once. The chain has TRBV6-5 and TRBJ2-7; unclear D gene. V shed 2 bases and J shed 3 bases, with 5 bases lying between them. CDR1 is MNHEY, CDR2 SVGAGI, per germline. This CDR3 contains 12 residues. CDR3 nucleotides: TGTGCCAGCAGTTACAGAGGCTACGAGCAGTACTTC. This codes for CASSYRGYEQYF.

Here the CDR3 DNA reads TGCGCCAGCAGCCAAGATTTCGCTAGCGGGAATAGAGAGACCCAGTACTTC. Its protein is CASSQDFASGNRETQYF. The chain joins TRBV4-1 to TRBJ2-5; TRBD2 matches 9 bases. There are 17 residues in the CDR3. Germline CDR1 and CDR2: MGHRA and YSYEKL. V was clipped by 0 bases and J by 4 bases; unmatched bases: 9.

V is TRBV19 and J is TRBJ2-1; D is unresolved. Germline assignment: CDR1 LNHDA and CDR2 SQIVND (reference sequence). V was pared by 2 bases and J by 8 bases, with 7 bases between. The CDR3 extends over 12 amino acids. CDR3 amino acids: CASSIPSDEQFF. The CDR3 DNA reads as TGTGCCAGTAGTATACCTAGTGATGAGCAGTTCTTC.

The chain employs TRBV2 and TRBJ2-1; 12 positions match TRBD1. V was pared by 6 bases and J by 5 bases, with 5 bases of the junction left unmatched. CDR1 is SNHLY, CDR2 FYNNEI, per germline. This CDR3 has 15 residues. The CDR3 loop reads CASSGDRGPNNEQFF. DNA of the CDR3: TGTGCCAGCAGCGGGGACAGGGGGCCAAACAATGAGCAGTTCTTC.

The gene calls are TRBV18 and TRBJ2-7; maybe TRBD1 (5 bases). The CDR3 loop spans 14 amino acids. V shed 3 bases and J shed 2 bases, with 11 bases lying between them. Germline CDR1 and CDR2: KGHSH and LQKENI. This CDR3 is CASSPQGHAYEQYF. The CDR3 nucleotides are TGTGCCAGCTCACCGCAGGGTCACGCCTACGAGCAGTACTTC.

The rearrangement uses TRBV7-2 and TRBJ2-1; D may be TRBD2 (5 bases). Trimming removed 5 bases at V and 1 base at J, with 12 bases between. Looked up from germline, CDR1 is SGHTA and CDR2 is FQGNSA. This CDR3 is 15 amino acids long. CDR3: CASSGDYRSYNEQFF. As DNA, the CDR3 is TGTGCCAGCAGCGGCGACTACCGATCCTACAATGAGCAGTTCTTC. The full variable domain, in which reference TRBV7-2 and TRBJ2-1 provide the parts outside the CDR3, is GAGVSQSPSNKVTEKGKDVELRCDPISGHTALYWYRQSLGQGLEFLIYFQGNSAPDKSGLPSDRFSAERTGGSVSTLTIQRTQQEDSAVYLCASSGDYRSYNEQFFGPGTRLTVL.

The rearrangement joins TRBV9 to TRBJ2-1; D gene unclear. V was pared by 0 bases and J by 7 bases, with 2 bases between. The CDR3 loop spans 11 amino acids. The germline V gene encodes CDR1 SGDLS and CDR2 YYNGEE. CDR3: CASSVENEQFF. CDR3 sequence (DNA): TGTGCCAGCAGCGTAGAGAATGAGCAGTTCTTC.

The chain links TRBV4-3 to TRBJ2-7, with 9 bases fitting TRBD2. Trimming removed 0 bases from V and 4 bases from J; junction bases left unmatched: 7. CDR3 length equals 16 residues. From germline, CDR1 is LGHNA and CDR2 YSLEER. CDR3 sequence reads: CASSQEFAGGPYEQYF. DNA of the CDR3: TGCGCCAGCAGCCAAGAATTCGCGGGAGGGCCATACGAGCAGTACTTC.